A single sample gave rise to the 16 T cell receptor beta chains below, sequenced in a study of blood T cells in healthy people across ages. Next came a second PCR, run for about 6 to 12 cycles, which used a sample-barcoded 5' primer along with a J-beta primer mix. TCRdb used MiXCR to reprocess the 5' RACE reads, holding one entry per CDR3 protein. The table lists around 650,000 distinct CDR3 sequences, roughly 32% of them singletons. The sequenced sample consisted of blood. The source is an elderly woman in good health.

This clonotype occurred once. A much more abundant neighbour one base away suggests this may be a read error. In DNA form, the CDR3 reads TGTACCAGCAGCTTGAGCAGGGGACGCAATCAGCCCCAGCATTTT. Residues: CTSSLSRGRNQPQHF. This chain links TRBV7-2 with TRBJ1-5; tentatively, D is TRBD1 (6 bases). Germline CDR1 SGHTA, CDR2 FQGNSA. The CDR3 extends over 15 amino acids. Trimming stripped 3 bases from V and 2 bases from J, with 11 bases between.

In regard to this clonotype: This may be a read error: a much more frequent sequence differs by one nucleotide. The V gene is TRBV12-3 or TRBV12-4, the J gene TRBJ2-3; tentatively, D is TRBD1 (6 bases). The ends were cut back, 7 bases at V and 3 bases at J, with 17 bases in the middle. CDR3 length: 15 residues. This chain's CDR3 is CASTPGGLETDTQYF. As DNA, the CDR3 is TGTGCCAGCACCCCTGGGGGCTTGGAGACAGATACGCAGTATTTT.

This clonotype occurred many times. V is TRBV20-1 and J is TRBJ1-6, with 8 bases that match TRBD1. V lost 7 bases, J lost 10 bases, and 9 bases stayed unmatched. The CDR3 length is 13 residues. The germline V gene has CDR1 DFQATT and CDR2 SNEGSKA (reference sequence). The CDR3 sequence: CSVNRGQDSPLHF. The CDR3 region has the DNA TGCAGTGTTAACAGGGGACAGGACTCACCCCTCCACTTT.

As to this clonotype: One end of the junction varies from germline; a read error may be responsible. The gene calls are TRBV7-2 and TRBJ1-1; D is uncertain. The CDR3 runs to 17 residues. The germline gives CDR1 SGHTA, CDR2 FQGNSA. The CDR3 DNA is TGTGCCGGCAGCTTAGTATCCAGCAGACTAATGAACACTGAAGCTTTCTTT. Its protein is CAGSLVSSRLMNTEAFF.

This clonotype has at least ten counts. The gene calls are TRBV5-1 and TRBJ2-6, with D uncertain. CDR1 SGHRS and CDR2 YFSETQ come from the germline V gene. V was pared by 1 base and J by 4 bases, with 6 bases between. This CDR3 has 14 residues. This CDR3 reads CASSLLGGANVLTF. CDR3 bases: TGCGCCAGCAGCTTGTTGGGGGGGGCCAACGTCCTGACTTTC.

Ten or more counts support this clonotype. The gene calls are TRBV7-6 and TRBJ2-5; 7 bases are shared with TRBD1. The CDR3 covers 14 residues. J lost 4 bases, V lost 5 bases, and 7 bases had no gene match. CDR1 is SGHVS and CDR2 is FNYEAQ in the germline V gene. The CDR3 protein is CASSPATGRETQYF. In nucleotides, the CDR3 is TGTGCCAGCAGCCCTGCGACAGGGAGAGAGACCCAGTACTTC.

Turning to this clonotype: A much larger clone sits a single nucleotide away, making a read error possible. V gene TRBV5-1 combines with J gene TRBJ2-7, with D uncertain. Germline-derived CDR1 and CDR2 are SGHRS and YFSETQ. This CDR3 region has 14 residues. Trimming removed 1 base from V and 2 bases from J, with 10 bases in between. The CDR3 nucleotides read TGCGCCAGCAGCTTGCCGGGCGATGCCTACGAGCAGTACTTC. Its translation is CASSLPGDAYEQYF.

This chain links TRBV20-1 with TRBJ2-3, with TRBD1 matching over 8 bases. The trim removed 0 bases at V and 4 bases at J, leaving 12 bases unmatched. The germline gives CDR1 DFQATT, CDR2 SNEGSKA (reference sequence). This CDR3 spans 17 amino acids. The DNA of the CDR3 is TGCAGTGCTAGAGATCTACTGACAGGGGAATCGCCAGATACGCAGTATTTT. Amino acids: CSARDLLTGESPDTQYF.

In this sample, this clonotype turned up many times. The rearrangement links TRBV11-2 to TRBJ1-1; D is uncertain. The CDR3 spans 16 residues. The V and J ends lost 1 base and 4 bases respectively, with 16 bases between them. Germline lookup yields CDR1 SGHAT and CDR2 FQNNGV. The CDR3 DNA follows: TGTGCCAGCAGCTTAGGGTCTCTGCGGGGAGGCACTGAAGCTTTCTTT. Its protein product is CASSLGSLRGGTEAFF.

This clonotype was counted between two and nine times. The chain joins TRBV4-3 to TRBJ1-2; no definite D call. V was shortened by 2 bases and J by 1 base, with 11 bases between the two germline ends. Germline CDR1 LGHNA, CDR2 YSLEER. This CDR3 has 15 amino acids. CDR3 amino acids: CASSQTRGNNYGYTF. CDR3 sequence (DNA): TGCGCCAGCAGCCAAACACGGGGAAATAACTATGGCTACACCTTC.

This clonotype was seen repeatedly, ten times or more. The V call is TRBV5-1, the J call TRBJ2-1; TRBD2 matches 10 bases. V shed 0 bases, J shed 5 bases, and the junction held 2 bases outside the gene matches. In germline, CDR1 is SGHRS, CDR2 YFSETQ. This CDR3 has 15 residues. Here the CDR3 reads CASSLGTSGNNEQFF. The CDR3 bases are TGCGCCAGCAGCTTGGGGACTAGCGGAAACAATGAGCAGTTCTTC.

This clonotype was seen a few times. The genes are TRBV5-5 and TRBJ2-7; D ambiguous. The CDR3 consists of 14 residues. Germline lookup yields CDR1 SGHKS and CDR2 YYEKEE (reference sequence). Between the trimmed V and J ends, which lost 0 bases and 3 bases, there was a span of 10 bases. In DNA form, the CDR3 reads TGTGCCAGCAGCTTGGTCGACGGTGTCTACGAGCAGTACTTC. It encodes CASSLVDGVYEQYF.

Note on this clonotype: This clone may be a read error of a much larger clone one base away. Written as DNA, the CDR3 is TGTGCCAGCAGTCGACTTAGGACAGGGACGCGGTATTTT. Protein product: CASSRLRTGTRYF. The chain joins TRBV27 to TRBJ2-3, with 8 bases aligning to TRBD1. This CDR3 contains 13 residues. Germline lookup yields CDR1 MNHEY and CDR2 SMNVEV (reference sequence).

About this clonotype: The conserved final phenylalanine or tryptophan is absent from the CDR3, which likely points to a read error. The chain uses TRBV7-9 and TRBJ2-1; a possible D gene is TRBD1 (5 bases). The CDR3 has 13 amino acids. The germline V gene has CDR1 SEHNR and CDR2 FQNEAQ (reference sequence). The chain's CDR3 is CSSSLSSVQGQFC. The CDR3 nucleotides are TGTTCCAGCAGCTTATCCTCCGTCCAGGGGCAGTTCTGC.

This clonotype came up a few times. The gene calls are TRBV28 and TRBJ2-7, with a possible D match to TRBD1 (5 bases). V was trimmed by 3 bases and J by 3 bases, leaving 12 bases between them. Germline CDR1 MDHEN, CDR2 SYDVKM. This CDR3 spans 14 amino acids. The DNA of the CDR3 is TGTGCCAGCAGTTTTAGCAGGGTTCACTACGAGCAGTACTTC. Its protein is CASSFSRVHYEQYF. Using reference TRBV28 and TRBJ2-7 for the parts outside the CDR3, the full variable domain is DVKVTQSSRYLVKRTGEKVFLECVQDMDHENMFWYRQDPGLGLRLIYFSYDVKMKEKGDIPEGYSVSREKKERFSLILESASTNQTSMYLCASSFSRVHYEQYFGPGTRLTVT.

V and J are TRBV5-4 and TRBJ2-7; D gene ambiguous. V lost 3 bases, J lost 4 bases, and 8 bases lay in between. The germline CDR1 and CDR2 sequences are SGHNT and YYREEE (reference sequence). This CDR3 contains 12 residues. In nucleotides, the CDR3 is TGTGCCAGCAGCTCTGACGAATACGAGCAGTACTTC. It yields the protein CASSSDEYEQYF.